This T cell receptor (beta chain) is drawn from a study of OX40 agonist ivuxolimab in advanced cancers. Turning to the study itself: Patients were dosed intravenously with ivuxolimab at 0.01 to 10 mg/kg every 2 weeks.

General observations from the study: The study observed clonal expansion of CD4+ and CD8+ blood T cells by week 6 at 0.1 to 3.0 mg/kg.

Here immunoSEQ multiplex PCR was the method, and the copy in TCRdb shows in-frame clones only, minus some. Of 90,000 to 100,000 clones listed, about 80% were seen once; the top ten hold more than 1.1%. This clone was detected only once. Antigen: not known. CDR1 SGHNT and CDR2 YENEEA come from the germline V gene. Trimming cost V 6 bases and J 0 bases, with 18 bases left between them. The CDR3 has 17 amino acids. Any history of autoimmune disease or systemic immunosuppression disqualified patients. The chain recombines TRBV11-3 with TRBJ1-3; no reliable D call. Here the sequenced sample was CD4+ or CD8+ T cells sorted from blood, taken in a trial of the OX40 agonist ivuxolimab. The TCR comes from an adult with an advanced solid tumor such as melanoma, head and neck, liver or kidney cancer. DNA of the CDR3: TGTGCCAGCAGTGAGGCTTCCGGGCAGTTCTCTGGAAACACCATATATTTT. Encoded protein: CASSEASGQFSGNTIYF. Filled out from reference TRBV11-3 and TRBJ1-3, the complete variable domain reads EAGVVQSPRYKIIEKKQPVAFWCNPISGHNTLYWYLQNLGQGPELLIRYENEEAVDDSQLPKDRFSAERLKGVDSTLKIQPAELGDSAVYLCASSEASGQFSGNTIYFGEGSWLTVV.